This T cell receptor (beta chain) was profiled in a study of T cell changes during pregnancy in multiple sclerosis. Per germline, CDR1 SGHKS and CDR2 YYEKEE (reference sequence). The trim removed 1 base at V and 5 bases at J, leaving 14 bases unmatched. This CDR3 has 18 residues. The data were produced by immunoSEQ multiplex PCR, yet TCRdb's version contains in-frame clones alone and is incomplete. The sample holds about 59,000 clones, about 90% seen once. The rearrangement uses TRBV5-5 and TRBJ2-7; 11 bases are a match to TRBD2. This clonotype was sampled from a female donor with multiple sclerosis, enrolled in a pregnancy study. The specimen was peripheral blood, collected in the first trimester of pregnancy. The CDR3 DNA is TGTGCCAGCAGCTTGAGACTAGCGGGGAATCTCCGGGAGAACGAGCAGTACTTC. Amino acids: CASSLRLAGNLRENEQYF.